This T cell receptor (beta chain) was observed in a study of radiation and T cells in renal cell carcinoma. Turning to the study itself: Nephrectomy followed 15 Gy stereotactic body radiation by 4 weeks.

As regards this clone: Its target is not known.

Study results and caveats: No pretreatment tumor biopsies were available for baseline clonotypes.

Sample time point: blood 2 weeks post-SBRT. Treatment defined: 15 Gy SBRT to primary tumor, nephrectomy 4 weeks later. Germline assignment: CDR1 SGHKS and CDR2 YYEKEE (reference sequence). The CDR3 is made up of 16 amino acids. The junction had 8 bases not matched to a gene; V was cut back by 6 bases and J by 2 bases. Profiled with immunoSEQ multiplex PCR; TCRdb holds only in-frame clones, not every one. Counted here are 70,000 or so clones, around 80% occurring once; the ten biggest clones make up 5.8%. This clonotype originated in a man between 60 and 75 years old with renal cell carcinoma. Sequences were derived from blood, sampled from a patient whose treatment included radiotherapy and nephrectomy. This chain joins TRBV5-5 and TRBJ2-2, with 9 bases fitting TRBD2. CDR3 in DNA: TGTGCCAGCACCCCCCGACTAGCGGATAACACCGGGGAGCTGTTTTTT. The encoded protein is CASTPRLADNTGELFF. Full variable domain (missing parts from reference TRBV5-5 and TRBJ2-2): DAGVTQSPTHLIKTRGQQVTLRCSPISGHKSVSWYQQVLGQGPQFIFQYYEKEERGRGNFPDRFSARQFPNYSSELNVNALLLGDSALYLCASTPRLADNTGELFFGEGSRLTVL.